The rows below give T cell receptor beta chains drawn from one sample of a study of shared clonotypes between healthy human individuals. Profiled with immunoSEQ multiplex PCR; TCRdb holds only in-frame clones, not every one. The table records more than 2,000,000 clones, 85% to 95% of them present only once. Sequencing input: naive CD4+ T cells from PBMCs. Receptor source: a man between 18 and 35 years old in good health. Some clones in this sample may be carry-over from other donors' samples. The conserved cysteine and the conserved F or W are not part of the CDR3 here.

cdr3_aa: SARGVGGAF; j_call: TRBJ1-1; v_call: TRBV20-1
cdr3_aa: ASSLIDTEAF; j_call: TRBJ1-1; v_call: TRBV11-2
cdr3_aa: ASSETGANTEAF; j_call: TRBJ1-1; v_call: TRBV28
cdr3_aa: AWLSGRGAWDTEAF; j_call: TRBJ1-1; v_call: TRBV30
cdr3_aa: ASSLGQGKGEKLF; j_call: TRBJ1-4; v_call: TRBV5-6
cdr3_aa: ASSPSQRASYEQY; j_call: TRBJ2-7; v_call: TRBV28
cdr3_aa: ASSLFELNQPQH; j_call: TRBJ1-5; v_call: TRBV28
cdr3_aa: ASSLETSKAEAF; j_call: TRBJ1-1; v_call: TRBV14
cdr3_aa: ASSLVGLAGVRDTQY; j_call: TRBJ2-3; v_call: TRBV7-2
cdr3_aa: ASSLASANEQF; j_call: TRBJ2-1; v_call: TRBV5-1
cdr3_aa: ASSQNQGYEQY; j_call: TRBJ2-7; v_call: TRBV4-1
cdr3_aa: ASSSLTDTQY; j_call: TRBJ2-3; v_call: TRBV5-4
cdr3_aa: ASSLTLWQAMGNQPQH; j_call: TRBJ1-5; v_call: TRBV28
cdr3_aa: ATSSQPATNEKLF; j_call: TRBJ1-4; v_call: TRBV15
cdr3_aa: ASSFGVDEQY; j_call: TRBJ2-7; v_call: TRBV28
cdr3_aa: ASRVNRGPDQPQH; j_call: TRBJ1-5; v_call: TRBV6-5
cdr3_aa: ASSLLSTTSGVRTYNEQF; j_call: TRBJ2-1; v_call: TRBV28
cdr3_aa: ASVDRENTGELF; j_call: TRBJ2-2; v_call: TRBV6-1
cdr3_aa: ASSPAGTTYNEQF; j_call: TRBJ2-1; v_call: TRBV7-2
cdr3_aa: ARSQPGLANLYNEQF; j_call: TRBJ2-1; v_call: TRBV5-3
cdr3_aa: ASSLGVGESTDTQY; j_call: TRBJ2-3; v_call: TRBV5-1
cdr3_aa: ASSLGVQGANEKLF; j_call: TRBJ1-4; v_call: TRBV11-2
cdr3_aa: ASSTHRNTEAF; j_call: TRBJ1-1; v_call: TRBV11-2
cdr3_aa: ASSPRDSLNTEAF; j_call: TRBJ1-1; v_call: TRBV4-1
cdr3_aa: ASSVRGRDQPQH; j_call: TRBJ1-5; v_call: TRBV10-2
cdr3_aa: ASSQGRNTIY; j_call: TRBJ1-3; v_call: TRBV4-2
cdr3_aa: ASSFRGPSTEAF; j_call: TRBJ1-1; v_call: TRBV7-9
cdr3_aa: ASSLGASGSETQY; j_call: TRBJ2-5; v_call: TRBV7-2
cdr3_aa: ASSYRQEVDGYT; j_call: TRBJ1-2; v_call: TRBV4-1
cdr3_aa: ASRTIAGGADTQY; j_call: TRBJ2-3; v_call: TRBV19
cdr3_aa: ASSSPKGAPETQY; j_call: TRBJ2-5; v_call: TRBV5-6
cdr3_aa: ASSQDRSSYEQY; j_call: TRBJ2-7; v_call: TRBV4-3
cdr3_aa: ASSRLQTSNTEAF; j_call: TRBJ1-1; v_call: TRBV4-2
cdr3_aa: ASRSLRGAYEQY; j_call: TRBJ2-7; v_call: TRBV27
cdr3_aa: ASSLVGHPLLEQY; j_call: TRBJ2-7; v_call: TRBV7-9
cdr3_aa: ASTQVTGLAPSTDTQY; j_call: TRBJ2-3; v_call: TRBV5-1
cdr3_aa: ASSVSGGALTEAF; j_call: TRBJ1-1; v_call: TRBV9
cdr3_aa: SVARAPYNEQF; j_call: TRBJ2-1; v_call: TRBV29-1
cdr3_aa: ASSLNRLGFSGANVLT; j_call: TRBJ2-6; v_call: TRBV18
cdr3_aa: SARNTDTQY; j_call: TRBJ2-3; v_call: TRBV20-1
cdr3_aa: ASSPPPAGGYNEQF; j_call: TRBJ2-1; v_call: TRBV18
cdr3_aa: AWREKGGSYNEQF; j_call: TRBJ2-1; v_call: TRBV30
cdr3_aa: ASSFTSGSFYEQY; j_call: TRBJ2-7; v_call: TRBV7-3
cdr3_aa: ASSQDGARRASGARTDTQY; j_call: TRBJ2-3; v_call: TRBV4-2
cdr3_aa: ASRTRGRGGYT; j_call: TRBJ1-2; v_call: TRBV28
cdr3_aa: ASSPQTGGANEQF; j_call: TRBJ2-1; v_call: TRBV5-1
cdr3_aa: ASSLTGGNEKLF; j_call: TRBJ1-4; v_call: TRBV5-1
cdr3_aa: ASRRDTGELF; j_call: TRBJ2-2; v_call: TRBV28
cdr3_aa: ASRPVDVGNTIY; j_call: TRBJ1-3; v_call: TRBV6-1
cdr3_aa: SASGTGAEQY; j_call: TRBJ2-7; v_call: TRBV29-1